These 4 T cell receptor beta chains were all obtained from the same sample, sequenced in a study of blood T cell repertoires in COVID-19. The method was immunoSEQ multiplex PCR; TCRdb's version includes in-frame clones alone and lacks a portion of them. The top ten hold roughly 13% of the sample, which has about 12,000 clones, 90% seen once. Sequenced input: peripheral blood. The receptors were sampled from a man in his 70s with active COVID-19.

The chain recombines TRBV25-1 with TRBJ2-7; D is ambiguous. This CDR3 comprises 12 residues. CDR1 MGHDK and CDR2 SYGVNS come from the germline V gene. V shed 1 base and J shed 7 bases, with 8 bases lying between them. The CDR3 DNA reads TGTGCCAGCAGTGAATGGCCCAGGGAGCAGTACTTC. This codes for CASSEWPREQYF.

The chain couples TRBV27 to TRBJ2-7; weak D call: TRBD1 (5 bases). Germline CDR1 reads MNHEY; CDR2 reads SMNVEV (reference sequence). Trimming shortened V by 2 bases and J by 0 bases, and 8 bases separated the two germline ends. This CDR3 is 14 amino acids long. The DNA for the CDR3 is TGTGCCAGCAGTTTAGACGGACACTCCTACGAGCAGTACTTC. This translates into CASSLDGHSYEQYF.

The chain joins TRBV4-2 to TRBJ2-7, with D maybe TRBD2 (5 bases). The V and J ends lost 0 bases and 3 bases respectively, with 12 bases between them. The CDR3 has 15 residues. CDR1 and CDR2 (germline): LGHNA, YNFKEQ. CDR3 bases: TGTGCCAGCAGCCAAGAGGCTAGCTTCCGCTACGAGCAGTACTTC. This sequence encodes CASSQEASFRYEQYF.

The CDR3 sequence: CASSSPQAAYEQYF. The DNA for the CDR3 is TGTGCCAGCAGCTCCCCCCAGGCCGCCTACGAGCAGTACTTC. This sequence joins TRBV13 and TRBJ2-7, with D unclear. This CDR3 is 14 amino acids long. The V and J ends lost 4 bases and 2 bases respectively, with 12 bases between them. CDR1 PRHDT and CDR2 FYEKMQ come from the germline V gene (reference sequence).